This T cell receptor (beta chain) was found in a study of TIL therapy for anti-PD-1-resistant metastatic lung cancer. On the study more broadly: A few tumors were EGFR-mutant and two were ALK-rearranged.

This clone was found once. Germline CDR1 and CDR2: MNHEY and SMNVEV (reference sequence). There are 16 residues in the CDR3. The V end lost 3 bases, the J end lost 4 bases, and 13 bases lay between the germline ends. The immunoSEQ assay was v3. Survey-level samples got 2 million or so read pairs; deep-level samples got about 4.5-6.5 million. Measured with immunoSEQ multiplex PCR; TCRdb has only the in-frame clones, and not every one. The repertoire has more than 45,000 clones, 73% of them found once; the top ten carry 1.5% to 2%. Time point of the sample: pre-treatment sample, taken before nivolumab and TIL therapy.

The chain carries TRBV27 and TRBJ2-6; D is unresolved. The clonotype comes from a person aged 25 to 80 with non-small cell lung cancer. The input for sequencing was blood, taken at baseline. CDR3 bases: TGTGCCAGCAGTTTTTCTGGGGAACCCGGGGCCAACGTCCTGACTTTC. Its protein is CASSFSGEPGANVLTF.